The source of this T cell receptor (beta chain) is a study of T-cell reconstitution after alpha-beta-depleted transplantation in children. The CDR3 is made up of 14 amino acids. Germline assignment: CDR1 WNHNN and CDR2 SYGVQD (reference sequence). Trimming cost V 4 bases and J 2 bases, with 11 bases left between them. This clonotype occurred a few times. Its antigen remains unknown. Construction of the TCRbeta library involved unique molecular identifiers. MiXCR, run by TCRdb on the PCR reads, gives a single entry per CDR3 protein. Among almost 500,000 distinct CDR3 sequences listed, approximately 10% were seen once. General study findings and limits: Several hundred expanded graft clones reportedly gave rise to the alpha-beta T cells present about two months after transplant.

The sample consisted of PBMCs, taken before TCRalphabeta/CD19-depleted stem cell transplant. This sequence joins TRBV10-1 and TRBJ2-5; D gene unclear. This sequence was found in a child younger than 10 with inherited bone marrow failure, due to receive a stem cell transplant. The CDR3 is CASSVVVRQETQYF. The CDR3 DNA is TGCGCCAGCAGTGTCGTTGTGAGACAAGAGACCCAGTACTTC.